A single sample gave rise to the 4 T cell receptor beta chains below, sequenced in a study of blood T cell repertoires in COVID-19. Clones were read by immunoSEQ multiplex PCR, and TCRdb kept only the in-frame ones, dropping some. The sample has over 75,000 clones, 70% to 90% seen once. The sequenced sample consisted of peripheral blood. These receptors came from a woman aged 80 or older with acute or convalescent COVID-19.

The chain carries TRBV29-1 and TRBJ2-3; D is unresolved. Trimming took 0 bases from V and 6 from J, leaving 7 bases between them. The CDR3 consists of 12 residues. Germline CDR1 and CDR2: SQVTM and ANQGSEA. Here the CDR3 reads CSVEDLSDTQYF. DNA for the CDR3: TGCAGCGTTGAAGATCTTTCGGATACGCAGTATTTT.

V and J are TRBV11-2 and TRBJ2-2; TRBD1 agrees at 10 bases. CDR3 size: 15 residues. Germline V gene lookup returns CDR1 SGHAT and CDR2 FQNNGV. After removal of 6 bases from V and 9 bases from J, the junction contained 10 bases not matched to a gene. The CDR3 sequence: CASRETGGRWRELFF. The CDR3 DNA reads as TGTGCCAGCAGAGAGACAGGGGGCCGGTGGAGGGAGCTGTTTTTT. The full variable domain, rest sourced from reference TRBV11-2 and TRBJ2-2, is EAGVAQSPRYKIIEKRQSVAFWCNPISGHATLYWYQQILGQGPKLLIQFQNNGVVDDSQLPKDRFSAERLKGVDSTLKIQPAKLEDSAVYLCASRETGGRWRELFFGEGSRLTVL.

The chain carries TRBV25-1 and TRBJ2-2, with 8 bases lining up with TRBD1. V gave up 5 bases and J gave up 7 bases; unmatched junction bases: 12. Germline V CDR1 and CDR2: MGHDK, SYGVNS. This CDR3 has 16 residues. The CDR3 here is CASSTFDRGLLGELFF. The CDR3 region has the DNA TGTGCCAGCAGTACCTTCGACAGGGGCTTACTCGGGGAGCTGTTTTTT.

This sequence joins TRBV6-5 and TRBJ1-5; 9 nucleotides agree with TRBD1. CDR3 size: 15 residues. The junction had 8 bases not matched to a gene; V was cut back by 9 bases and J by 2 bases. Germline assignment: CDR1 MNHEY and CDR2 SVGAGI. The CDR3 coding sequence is TGTGCCAGTAAGACAGGGGGGGAGGGCAATCAGCCCCAGCATTTT. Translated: CASKTGGEGNQPQHF.